The clone carrying this T cell receptor beta chain was recorded a few times. What it binds is not known. This specimen comes from a study of vaccination and CD4 T cells after COVID-19. Trimming took 3 bases from V and 1 from J, leaving 10 bases between them. CDR1 and CDR2 from the germline V gene are LNHDA and SQIVND (reference sequence). The CDR3 is made up of 15 amino acids. The sample's treatment: roughly ten-day PBMC culture with coronavirus spike peptide pools or control peptides (ViraFEST assay). CD4+ T cells that came from the unexposed donor were collected before the COVID-19 pandemic (2011-2018). Cultured CD4+ T cell DNA underwent sequencing with the Oncomine TCR Beta short-read assay. CD4+ T cells were cultured, and genomic DNA was extracted from them. TCRdb used MiXCR to reprocess the PCR reads, holding one entry per CDR3 protein. The table includes about 8,300 distinct CDR3 sequences, over 35% detected once.

The chain links TRBV19 to TRBJ1-5; D remains unclear. This receptor was obtained from a human donor in good health. Sequenced input: CD4+ T cells from blood, cultured in vitro. CDR3 bases: TGTGCCAGTAGTATGCCGGTCTCAAGCAATCAGCCCCAGCATTTT. Residues: CASSMPVSSNQPQHF.